The TCR beta chain under discussion was sequenced for a study of shared clonotypes between healthy human individuals. The V and J ends lost 10 bases and 2 bases respectively, with 15 bases between them. This CDR3 spans 14 amino acids. From germline, CDR1 is MNHEY and CDR2 SVGAGI. Study outcomes and limitations: Non-shared clonotypes had lower generation probabilities than clonotypes shared by all four sorted-subset donors.

Regarding this clone: Its antigen is still unknown.

Data came from immunoSEQ multiplex PCR; TCRdb stores just in-frame clones and leaves some out. The data show about 2.1 million clones, around 93% seen once. Naive CD8 cells lacked CD45RO and underwent positive selection for CCR7, leaving out terminally differentiated effector memory CD45RA+ cells. This sequence originates from a man younger than 35 in good health. Some clones in this sample may be carry-over from other donors' samples. This chain connects TRBV6-5 to TRBJ2-1, with D perhaps TRBD1 (6 bases). Material for sequencing was naive CD8+ T cells from PBMCs. The CDR3: CATHLQGTYNEQFF. CDR3 in DNA: TGTGCCACCCATTTACAGGGTACCTACAATGAGCAGTTCTTC.